Listed below are T cell receptor beta chains from one sample, sequenced in a study of early T cells in non-severe SARS-CoV-2 infection. From the 5' RACE reads, TCRdb called clonotypes with MiXCR, one entry per CDR3 protein. The sample lists 25,000 to 35,000 distinct CDR3 sequences, under 7.5% seen once, with less than 3% in the top ten. Input material: whole blood. All receptors derive from an adult who was a healthcare worker with PCR-confirmed SARS-CoV-2 infection or an uninfected control (not recorded which). Each CDR3 is given with its conserved first and last residue. D genes are given only for firm matches. Clone size is stated in some rows and not others, as once, few, many or a class when expanded.

TRBJ2-1 many TRBD1 TRBV5-1 CASSLAGTGHEQFF TGCGCCAGCAGCTTGGCAGGGACAGGGCATGAGCAGTTCTTC
TRBJ2-5 many . TRBV11-2 CASSLVPGSQETQYF TGTGCCAGCAGCTTAGTGCCGGGGTCCCAAGAGACCCAGTACTTC
TRBJ2-7 many . TRBV12-3/TRBV12-4 CASSLALGENEQYF TGTGCCAGCAGTTTAGCGCTGGGGGAGAACGAGCAGTACTTC
TRBJ2-1 many . TRBV10-3 CAIPGVHEQFF TGTGCCATCCCGGGGGTCCATGAGCAGTTCTTC
TRBJ1-4 many . TRBV29-1 CSVKGPGSNEKLFF TGCAGCGTTAAGGGCCCAGGGTCCAATGAAAAACTGTTTTTT
TRBJ2-7 many . TRBV7-9 CASSLGGTLGAGTEQYF TGTGCCAGCAGCTTAGGCGGGACACTCGGGGCGGGAACCGAGCAGTACTTC
TRBJ2-7 few . TRBV7-2 CASSRDGYEQYF TGTGCCAGCAGCCGGGACGGTTACGAGCAGTACTTC
TRBJ1-1 many . TRBV7-2 CASSFMDKNTEAFF TGTGCCAGCAGCTTTATGGATAAGAACACTGAAGCTTTCTTT
TRBJ1-1 many . TRBV10-1 CASRRQSNTEAFF TGCGCCAGCAGAAGACAGTCGAACACTGAAGCTTTCTTT
TRBJ1-2 many . TRBV29-1 CSVAAGPNYGYTF TGCAGCGTTGCCGCAGGCCCCAACTATGGCTACACCTTC
TRBJ2-7 . . TRBV3-1 CASSQDRAGLILSEQYF TGTGCCAGCAGCCAAGATCGGGCTGGACTAATCTTGTCCGAGCAGTACTTC
TRBJ2-6 . TRBD1 TRBV29-1 CSAYSGGRSGANVLTF TGCAGCGCCTACTCAGGGGGAAGGTCTGGGGCCAACGTCCTGACTTTC
TRBJ2-5 . TRBD2 TRBV11-1 CASTIAGAGETQYF TGTGCCAGCACCATAGCGGGAGCGGGGGAGACCCAGTACTTC
TRBJ2-7 many TRBD2 TRBV18 CASSPSGNPYEQYF TGTGCCAGCTCACCTAGCGGGAACCCCTACGAGCAGTACTTC
TRBJ1-1 many . TRBV7-2 CASSLVSGSGIGGLDTEAFF TGTGCCAGCAGCTTAGTGTCCGGGAGCGGCATCGGAGGTTTAGACACTGAAGCTTTCTTT
TRBJ1-2 few . TRBV20-1 CSARVPAAAHYGYTF TGCAGTGCTAGAGTTCCGGCAGCCGCCCATTATGGCTACACCTTC
TRBJ1-4 few . TRBV9 CASSVDGEKLFF TGTGCCAGCAGCGTAGATGGGGAGAAACTGTTTTTT
TRBJ2-3 few . TRBV7-9 CASSPPGRTDTQYF TGTGCCAGCAGCCCCCCCGGTCGGACAGATACGCAGTATTTT
TRBJ2-1 many . TRBV18 CASSVRGRDSYNEQFF TGTGCCAGCTCCGTTCGCGGGCGGGATTCCTACAATGAGCAGTTCTTC
TRBJ1-2 many . TRBV7-2 CASSLVGGSNYGYTF TGTGCCAGCAGCTTAGTTGGCGGATCTAACTATGGCTACACCTTC
TRBJ1-5 few . TRBV20-1 CSAPLSGNQPQHF TGCAGTGCTCCCCTTTCAGGGAATCAGCCCCAGCATTTT
TRBJ2-3 many TRBD1 TRBV6-1 CASSEGSGTGATDTQYF TGTGCCAGCAGTGAAGGATCCGGGACAGGGGCAACAGATACGCAGTATTTT
TRBJ2-6 few . TRBV6-6 CASSYSSGPSGANVLTF TGTGCCAGCAGTTACTCGAGCGGGCCCTCTGGGGCCAACGTCCTGACTTTC
TRBJ2-7 many TRBD2 TRBV6-2/TRBV6-3 CASRPQAGAYEQYF TGTGCCAGCAGGCCTCAAGCGGGGGCCTACGAGCAGTACTTC
TRBJ1-6 . . TRBV5-4 CASSLEQVDSPLHF TGTGCCAGCAGCTTGGAGCAGGTAGATTCACCCCTCCACTTT
TRBJ2-7 . TRBD2 TRBV6-5 CASTSGSESYEQYF TGTGCCAGCACTAGCGGGAGTGAATCTTACGAGCAGTACTTC
TRBJ2-6 many . TRBV25-1 CASSSPDITSSGANVLTF TGTGCCAGCAGTTCTCCCGATATCACTAGCTCTGGGGCCAACGTCCTGACTTTC
TRBJ2-3 many . TRBV6-5 CASSPPGLEEADTQYF TGTGCCAGCAGTCCCCCGGGACTGGAGGAGGCAGATACGCAGTATTTT
TRBJ2-1 many . TRBV5-6 CASSFKQGLSYNEQFF TGTGCCAGCAGCTTTAAGCAGGGCCTATCCTACAATGAGCAGTTCTTC
TRBJ2-2 many . TRBV27 CASSFWGNTGELFF TGTGCCAGCAGTTTTTGGGGGAACACCGGGGAGCTGTTTTTT
TRBJ2-1 many . TRBV7-9 CASSLPGTSYNEQFF TGTGCCAGCAGCTTACCGGGGACCTCGTACAATGAGCAGTTCTTC
TRBJ1-5 few . TRBV24-1 CATSEAGGNQPQHF TGTGCCACCAGTGAGGCAGGGGGCAATCAGCCCCAGCATTTT
TRBJ2-5 . TRBD1 TRBV5-5 CASSLRDRGLMETQYF TGTGCCAGCAGCCTCAGGGACAGGGGGCTAATGGAGACCCAGTACTTC
TRBJ2-1 few TRBD2 TRBV24-1 CATSDSTSGSYNEQFF TGTGCCACCAGTGATTCCACTAGCGGCTCCTACAATGAGCAGTTCTTC
TRBJ2-7 few . TRBV27 CASSPTRAGGWSYEQYF TGTGCCAGCAGTCCCACCCGGGCAGGGGGGTGGTCCTACGAGCAGTACTTC
TRBJ2-1 . TRBD2 TRBV6-2/TRBV6-3 CASSITSGRIRSYNEQFF TGTGCCAGCAGTATAACTAGCGGGAGAATCCGCTCCTACAATGAGCAGTTCTTC
TRBJ2-7 . . TRBV20-1 CSGTRDYEQYF TGCAGCGGGACCAGGGACTACGAGCAGTACTTC
TRBJ1-1 many . TRBV6-4 CASSVVGGTEAFF TGTGCCAGCAGTGTCGTCGGAGGGACTGAAGCTTTCTTT